The T cell receptor (beta chain) under discussion was sequenced for a study of OX40 agonist ivuxolimab in advanced cancers. Background on the study: A history of anti-PD-1, anti-PD-L1 or anti-CTLA-4 therapy was acceptable, and over 35% had some. Three patients got partial responses; one had hepatocellular carcinoma and two had cutaneous melanoma.

Concerning this clone itself: Its antigen is currently unknown.

CDR1 is SGHKS and CDR2 is YYEKEE in the germline V gene (reference sequence). The V gene lost 1 base and the J gene lost 2 bases, with 11 bases spanning the gap. The CDR3 is made up of 15 amino acids. Assay used: immunoSEQ multiplex PCR; TCRdb lists only in-frame clones, some missing. The table has around 39,000 clones, approximately 80% seen once. Broader study findings: With doses of 0.1 to 3.0 mg/kg, CD4+ and CD8+ blood T cells had undergone clonal expansion by week 6. In the 0.1-3.0 mg/kg groups, partial responders showed among the lowest expansion.

The clonotype was recovered from an adult with an advanced solid tumor such as melanoma, head and neck, liver or kidney cancer. The V call is TRBV5-5, the J call TRBJ2-3; D is unclear. Sequencing was performed on CD4+ or CD8+ T cells sorted from blood, taken in a trial of the OX40 agonist ivuxolimab. The CDR3 bases are TGTGCCAGCAGCTTGAGGTCAAGCGCCACAGATACGCAGTATTTT. Amino acid sequence: CASSLRSSATDTQYF.